A selection of T cell receptor beta chains follows, all from one sample in a study of blood T cell repertoires in COVID-19. Repertoires were generated with immunoSEQ multiplex PCR, while TCRdb's copy carries only in-frame clones and drops some. The data show under 250,000 clones, with roughly 86% seen just once and 5.5% to 6% held by the top ten. Input material: peripheral blood. The receptors originated from a woman aged 80 or over with COVID-19, enrolled during active disease. Each CDR3 is given with its conserved first and last residue. The D gene is left open where the match is weak. The listing skips clone size in some rows; elsewhere it reads once, few, many or a size class.

CDR3nt	CDR3aa	abundance	v_gene	j_gene	d_gene
TGTGCCAGCAGCCAAGCGGGACTAGGGGCCGAGCAGTACTTC	CASSQAGLGAEQYF	NA	TRBV3-1/TRBV3-2	TRBJ2-7	TRBD2
TGCGCCAGCAGCTTCAACGGGGGGGCCTCCTACAATGAGCAGTTCTTC	CASSFNGGASYNEQFF	NA	TRBV5-1	TRBJ2-1	TRBD2
TGTGCCAGCAGCCTTCCCCGGGACTACCGAGAAGAGACCCAGTACTTC	CASSLPRDYREETQYF	NA	TRBV3-1/TRBV3-2	TRBJ2-5	TRBD2
TGCGCCAGCAGCCAAGCCTTGTCTGGGGGGGCCTCGCAAGAGACCCAGTACTTC	CASSQALSGGASQETQYF	NA	TRBV4-1	TRBJ2-5	NA
TGTGCCAGCAGCCAAGGGGGGGAACGAAACACCATATATTTT	CASSQGGERNTIYF	once	TRBV3-1/TRBV3-2	TRBJ1-3	NA
TGTGCCAGCAGTTCGCCTTCCCGGAGCTCCTACGAGCAGTACTTC	CASSSPSRSSYEQYF	NA	TRBV27	TRBJ2-7	NA
TGTGCCAGCAGTGAGAGGCCGGCGGAGGGAAATTCACCCCTCCACTTT	CASSERPAEGNSPLHF	once	TRBV6-1	TRBJ1-6	NA
TGTGCCTGGAGCCCGGGACTAGCGGTTCCCTACAATGAGCAGTTCTTC	CAWSPGLAVPYNEQFF	NA	TRBV30	TRBJ2-1	TRBD2
TGTGCCAGCTCATCAGGACTAGCGGGGGGCAATGAGCAGTTCTTC	CASSSGLAGGNEQFF	once	TRBV18	TRBJ2-1	TRBD2
TGTGCCAGTAGTACACTAGCGGCTTTCACAGATACGCAGTATTTT	CASSTLAAFTDTQYF	NA	TRBV19	TRBJ2-3	TRBD2
TGTGCCAGCAGGGGACAGGAGAACACCGGGGAGCTGTTTTTT	CASRGQENTGELFF	NA	TRBV6-5	TRBJ2-2	TRBD1
TGTGCCAGCAGTCTTGACAGAGTCAGAAACACCATATATTTT	CASSLDRVRNTIYF	few	TRBV6-5	TRBJ1-3	NA
TGTGCCAGCAGCCAGGGCGCGGCGGGGGTTGAGACCCAGTACTTC	CASSQGAAGVETQYF	NA	TRBV3-1/TRBV3-2	TRBJ2-5	TRBD2
TGTGCCAGTCGTAGGGGGGACAGGGCCGATGAAGCTTTCTTT	CASRRGDRADEAFF	NA	TRBV6-5	TRBJ1-1	TRBD1
TGCGCCAGCAGCTTGGCCGGGACAGGGGGTAGCACAGATACGCAGTATTTT	CASSLAGTGGSTDTQYF	NA	TRBV5-1	TRBJ2-3	TRBD1
TGTGCCAGCAGGGCTGGGGGACAGGGAAAATCTGAAGCTTTCTTT	CASRAGGQGKSEAFF	once	TRBV6-5	TRBJ1-1	TRBD1
TGCGCCAGCAGCTTCACAGGTGGTTCGAGCGCCTCTTACAATGAGCAGTTCTTC	CASSFTGGSSASYNEQFF	NA	TRBV5-1	TRBJ2-1	NA
TGTGCCAACCAAGCTCCGCCCCCTAACTATGGCTACACCTTC	CANQAPPPNYGYTF	once	TRBV28	TRBJ1-2	NA
TGTGCCAGCAGCTTAGCGATGGGACTTCGGGCAGATACGCAGTATTTT	CASSLAMGLRADTQYF	NA	TRBV7-2	TRBJ2-3	NA
TGTGCCAGCAGTGACCCGGACAGCTACGAGCAGTACTTC	CASSDPDSYEQYF	NA	TRBV6-4	TRBJ2-7	NA
TGTGCCAGCAGAAGGGACAGGTCTACTAACTATGGCTACACCTTC	CASRRDRSTNYGYTF	NA	TRBV6-5	TRBJ1-2	TRBD1
TGTGCCAGTAGGGGACAGCACCAACTTAATCAGCCCCAGCATTTT	CASRGQHQLNQPQHF	NA	TRBV19	TRBJ1-5	TRBD1
TGTGCCAGCAGTGAAGAAGGACTAGCAGGTAAACGTGAGCAGTTCTTC	CASSEEGLAGKREQFF	NA	TRBV6-1	TRBJ2-1	TRBD2
TGCAGCGTTGAAGAGGCAGGAAGGAACTATGGCTACACCTTC	CSVEEAGRNYGYTF	NA	TRBV29-1	TRBJ1-2	NA
TGTGCCATCAGTGGATCTCCTATGGAGGGCGTAGCTAATGAAAAACTGTTTTTT	CAISGSPMEGVANEKLFF	NA	TRBV10-3	TRBJ1-4	NA
TGTGCCAGCAGCCCCCCCCTCTTTGGGGGGACGAACACCGGGGAGCTGTTTTTT	CASSPPLFGGTNTGELFF	NA	TRBV7-8	TRBJ2-2	NA
TGTGCCAGCAGTAAACTAGCGGGGGGGAGGAATGAGCAGTTCTTC	CASSKLAGGRNEQFF	NA	TRBV2	TRBJ2-1	TRBD2
TGTGCCAGCAGCTTAGTTGGACTCCGCACAGATACGCAGTATTTT	CASSLVGLRTDTQYF	NA	TRBV7-2	TRBJ2-3	NA
TGCGCCAGCAGTGAGTCTGGCGGGGGATACAATGAGCAGTTCTTC	CASSESGGGYNEQFF	NA	TRBV10-2	TRBJ2-1	TRBD2
TGTGCCAGCAGCCCCGAAGGGACAGGCAATCAGCCCCAGCATTTT	CASSPEGTGNQPQHF	NA	TRBV7-6	TRBJ1-5	TRBD1
TGTGCCAGCAGCGAGGGGGACAGATTCTATGGCTACACCTTC	CASSEGDRFYGYTF	NA	TRBV9	TRBJ1-2	TRBD1
TGTGCCAGCAACCCACAGGGAACTAGCAATCAGCCCCAGCATTTT	CASNPQGTSNQPQHF	NA	TRBV19	TRBJ1-5	NA
TGTGCCTGGAGTGTAGACAGGGGGCGCCTCGGGCAGTACTTC	CAWSVDRGRLGQYF	few	TRBV30	TRBJ2-7	TRBD1
TGTGCCAGCAGTTGGCCGCGGAACGAGCAGTACTTC	CASSWPRNEQYF	NA	TRBV6-2/TRBV6-3	TRBJ2-7	NA
TGTGCCACCAGCAGAGAGCTGACAGCCAATTCACCCCTCCACTTT	CATSRELTANSPLHF	NA	TRBV15	TRBJ1-6	NA
TGTGCCATTTATGACTCTGGAGCCGAAGACACCATATATTTT	CAIYDSGAEDTIYF	few	TRBV6-6	TRBJ1-3	NA
TGTGCCAGCAGTTCCAACAGGGGCGGGGAGGAGACCCAGTACTTC	CASSSNRGGEETQYF	NA	TRBV2	TRBJ2-5	NA
TGTGCCAGCACTATAAACCGGGTAAACACCATATATTTT	CASTINRVNTIYF	NA	TRBV5-8	TRBJ1-3	NA
TGTGCCAGCAGTTTTTTCGACAGGGGAACTTTCTTT	CASSFFDRGTFF	NA	TRBV28	TRBJ1-1	TRBD1
TGTGCCAGCAGTCCCCGGGACAGTAAGAACACTGAAGCTTTCTTT	CASSPRDSKNTEAFF	NA	TRBV6-6	TRBJ1-1	TRBD1